One TCR beta chain is described in this entry. The antigen is undetermined. The data originate from a study of vaccination and CD4 T cells after COVID-19. About the study: Convalescent cases consisted of six males and four females, of whom two were Hispanic. Investigators drew the post-COVID samples a median roughly 99 days after diagnosis, with a range of 35 to 161. Overlapping peptides covering the spike proteins of SARS-CoV-2, HCoV-NL63, HCoV-OC43 and HCoV-229E were added to stimulate cells.

Specified treatment: 10-day PBMC culture with coronavirus spike peptide pools or control peptides (ViraFEST assay). ViraFEST used peptide pools to expand antigen-specific T cells and subsequently sequenced their TCRs. At the Johns Hopkins FTIC core, DNA taken from cultured CD4+ T cells was sequenced by way of the Oncomine TCR Beta short-read assay. One entry per CDR3 protein results from TCRdb running MiXCR on the PCR reads. The sample has fewer than 20,000 distinct CDR3 sequences; 53% are singletons. Trimming cost V 4 bases and J 7 bases, with 14 bases left between them. Per the germline V gene, CDR1 is MNHNS and CDR2 is SASEGT. The CDR3 contains 15 residues.

The source of this sequence is a human donor who had recovered from COVID-19. The J gene is TRBJ1-6, the V gene TRBV6-1; a weak D match, TRBD1 (5 bases). The specimen comprised CD4+ T cells from blood, cultured in vitro, sampled before SARS-CoV-2 vaccination. DNA for the CDR3: TGTGCCAGCAGTGGCGAAGGACACGGGAATTCACCCCTCCACTTT. Residues: CASSGEGHGNSPLHF.